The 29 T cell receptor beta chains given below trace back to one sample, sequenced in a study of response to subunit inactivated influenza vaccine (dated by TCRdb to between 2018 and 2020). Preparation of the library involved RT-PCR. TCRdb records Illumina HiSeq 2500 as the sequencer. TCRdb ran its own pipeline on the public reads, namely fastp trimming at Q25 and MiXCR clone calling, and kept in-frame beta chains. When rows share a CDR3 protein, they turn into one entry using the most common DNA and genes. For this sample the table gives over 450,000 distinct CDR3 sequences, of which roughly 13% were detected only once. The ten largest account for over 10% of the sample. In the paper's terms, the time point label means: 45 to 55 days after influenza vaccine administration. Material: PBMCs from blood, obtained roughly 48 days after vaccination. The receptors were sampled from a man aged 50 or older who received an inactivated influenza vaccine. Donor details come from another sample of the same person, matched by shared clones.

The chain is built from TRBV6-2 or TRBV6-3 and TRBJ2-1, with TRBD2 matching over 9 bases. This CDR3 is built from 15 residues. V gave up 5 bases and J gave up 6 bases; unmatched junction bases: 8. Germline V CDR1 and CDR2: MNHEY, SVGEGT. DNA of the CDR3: TGTGCCAGCAGTCTAACCGGGACTAGCTCCAATGAGCAGTTCTTC. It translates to CASSLTGTSSNEQFF.

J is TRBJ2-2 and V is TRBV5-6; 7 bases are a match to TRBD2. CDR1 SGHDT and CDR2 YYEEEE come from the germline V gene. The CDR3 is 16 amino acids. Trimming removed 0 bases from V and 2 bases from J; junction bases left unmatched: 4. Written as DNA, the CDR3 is TGTGCCAGCAGCTTGGCTGGGACTATAAACACCGGGGAGCTGTTTTTT. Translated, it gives CASSLAGTINTGELFF.

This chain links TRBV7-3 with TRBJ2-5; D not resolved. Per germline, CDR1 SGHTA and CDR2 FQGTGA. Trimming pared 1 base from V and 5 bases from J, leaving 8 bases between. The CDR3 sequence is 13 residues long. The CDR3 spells CASSLNTVETQYF. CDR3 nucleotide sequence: TGTGCCAGCAGCTTAAATACCGTGGAGACCCAGTACTTC.

The CDR3 loop is CASSLSAIAGLYEQYF. CDR3 DNA: TGTGCCAGCAGCTTAAGTGCGATAGCGGGGCTCTACGAGCAGTACTTC. This chain links TRBV7-2 with TRBJ2-7, with 8 bases identical to TRBD2. J was trimmed by 3 bases and V by 2 bases; bases with no gene match: 9. The CDR3 consists of 16 residues. CDR1 is SGHTA and CDR2 is FQGNSA in the germline V gene.

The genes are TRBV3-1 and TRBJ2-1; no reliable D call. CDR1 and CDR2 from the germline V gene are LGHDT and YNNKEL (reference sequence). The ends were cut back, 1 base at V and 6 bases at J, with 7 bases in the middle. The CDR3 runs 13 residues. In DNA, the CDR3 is TGTGCCAGCAGCCAAGTCCCCCGCAATGAGCAGTTCTTC. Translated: CASSQVPRNEQFF.

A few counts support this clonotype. CDR3 sequence: CASSLGGRQPYNEQFF. Written as DNA, the CDR3 is TGTGCCAGCAGCTTAGGCGGGAGGCAGCCCTACAATGAGCAGTTCTTC. V is TRBV7-9 and J is TRBJ2-1, with 8 bases aligning to TRBD2. V lost 1 base to trimming and J lost 2 bases; unmatched junction nucleotides: 4. Germline values: CDR1 SEHNR, CDR2 FQNEAQ (reference sequence). CDR3 size: 16 residues.

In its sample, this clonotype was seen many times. In DNA form, the CDR3 reads TGTGCCAGCAGAATCCCGGGACAGAACTACGAGCAGTACTTC. The encoded protein is CASRIPGQNYEQYF. This chain connects TRBV6-1 to TRBJ2-7; 7 bases are shared with TRBD1. Germline-derived CDR1 and CDR2 are MNHNS and SASEGT. The CDR3 has 14 residues. The ends lost 6 bases at V and 3 bases at J; junction bases unmatched: 8.

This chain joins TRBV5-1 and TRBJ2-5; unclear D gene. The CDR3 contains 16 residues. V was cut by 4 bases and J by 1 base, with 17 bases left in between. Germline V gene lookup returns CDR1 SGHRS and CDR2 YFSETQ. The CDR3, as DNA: TGCGCCAGCAGCGGAACGGTTCCGGCAGCCCAAGAGACCCAGTACTTC. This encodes CASSGTVPAAQETQYF.

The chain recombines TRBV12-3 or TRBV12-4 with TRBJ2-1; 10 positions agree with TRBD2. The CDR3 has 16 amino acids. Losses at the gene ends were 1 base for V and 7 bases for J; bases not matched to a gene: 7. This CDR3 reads CASSLGLAGDGNEQFF. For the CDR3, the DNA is TGTGCCAGCAGTTTAGGCCTAGCGGGAGACGGGAATGAGCAGTTCTTC.

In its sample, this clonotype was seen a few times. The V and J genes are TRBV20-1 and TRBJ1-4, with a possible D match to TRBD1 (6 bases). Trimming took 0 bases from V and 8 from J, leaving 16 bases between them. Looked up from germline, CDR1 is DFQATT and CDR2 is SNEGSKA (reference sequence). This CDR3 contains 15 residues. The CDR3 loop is CSARDRGGSGEKLFF. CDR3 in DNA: TGCAGTGCTAGAGATCGGGGGGGCAGTGGGGAAAAACTGTTTTTT.

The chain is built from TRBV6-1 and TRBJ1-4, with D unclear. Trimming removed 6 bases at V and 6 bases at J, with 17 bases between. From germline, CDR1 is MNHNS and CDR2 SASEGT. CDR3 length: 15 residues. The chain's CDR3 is CASSQEGMPDEKLFF. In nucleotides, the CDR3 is TGTGCCAGCAGCCAGGAAGGGATGCCGGATGAAAAACTGTTTTTT.

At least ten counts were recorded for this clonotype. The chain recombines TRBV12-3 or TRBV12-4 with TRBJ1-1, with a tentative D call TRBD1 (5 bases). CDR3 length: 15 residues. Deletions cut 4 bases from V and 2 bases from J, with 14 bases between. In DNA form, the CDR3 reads TGTGCCAGCAGTTCTTCCTTGGGGGTCAACACTGAAGCTTTCTTT. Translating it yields CASSSSLGVNTEAFF.

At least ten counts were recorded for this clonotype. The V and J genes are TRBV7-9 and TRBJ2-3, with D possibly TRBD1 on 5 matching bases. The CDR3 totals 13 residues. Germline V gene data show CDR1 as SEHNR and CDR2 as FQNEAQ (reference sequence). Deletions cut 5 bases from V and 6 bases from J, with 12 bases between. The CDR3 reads CASSTGLSDTQYF. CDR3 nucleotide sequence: TGTGCCAGCAGCACAGGATTGTCCGATACGCAGTATTTT.

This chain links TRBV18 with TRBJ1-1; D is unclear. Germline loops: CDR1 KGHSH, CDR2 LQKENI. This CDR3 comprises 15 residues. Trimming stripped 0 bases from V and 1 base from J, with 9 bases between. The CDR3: CASSPPSQQNTEAFF. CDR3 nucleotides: TGTGCCAGCTCACCACCAAGCCAACAGAACACTGAAGCTTTCTTT.

In nucleotides, the CDR3 is TGTGCCAGCAGGCGGGACACTGATAATTCACCCCTCCACTTT. Its protein is CASRRDTDNSPLHF. The chain has TRBV6-1 and TRBJ1-6, with D tentatively TRBD1 (6 bases). Trimming shortened V by 6 bases and J by 5 bases, and 11 bases separated the two germline ends. Germline V CDR1 and CDR2: MNHNS, SASEGT. The CDR3 has 14 residues.

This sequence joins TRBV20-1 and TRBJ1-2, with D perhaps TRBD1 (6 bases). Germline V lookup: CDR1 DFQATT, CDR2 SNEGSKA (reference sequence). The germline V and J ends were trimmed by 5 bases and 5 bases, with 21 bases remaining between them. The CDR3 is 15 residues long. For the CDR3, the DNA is TGCAGTGCTCCCGGACAGCCCGTCCTAACTTATGGCTACACCTTC. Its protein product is CSAPGQPVLTYGYTF.

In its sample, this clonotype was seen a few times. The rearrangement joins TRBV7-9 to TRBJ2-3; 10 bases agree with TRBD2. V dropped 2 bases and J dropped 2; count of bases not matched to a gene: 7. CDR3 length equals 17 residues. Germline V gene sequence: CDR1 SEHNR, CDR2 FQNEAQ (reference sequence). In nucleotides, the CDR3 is TGTGCCAGCAGCTTAAGCCTAGCGGGGGTCCTCACAGATACGCAGTATTTT. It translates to CASSLSLAGVLTDTQYF. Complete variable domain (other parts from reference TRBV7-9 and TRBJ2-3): DTGVSQNPRHKITKRGQNVTFRCDPISEHNRLYWYRQTLGQGPEFLTYFQNEAQLEKSRLLSDRFSAERPKGSFSTLEIQRTEQGDSAMYLCASSLSLAGVLTDTQYFGPGTRLTVL.

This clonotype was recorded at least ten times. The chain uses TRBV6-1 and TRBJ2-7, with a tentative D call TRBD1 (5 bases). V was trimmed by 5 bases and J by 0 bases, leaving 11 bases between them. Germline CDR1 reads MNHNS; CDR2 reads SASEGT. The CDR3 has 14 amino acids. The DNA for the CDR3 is TGTGCCAGCAGTCCACGACAGAGCTCCTACGAGCAGTACTTC. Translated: CASSPRQSSYEQYF.

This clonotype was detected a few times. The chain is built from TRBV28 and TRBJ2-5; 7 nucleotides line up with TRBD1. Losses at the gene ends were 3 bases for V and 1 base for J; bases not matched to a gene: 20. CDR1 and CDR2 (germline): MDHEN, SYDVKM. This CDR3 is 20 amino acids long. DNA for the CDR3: TGTGCCAGCAGTTTCTCTCGCCGGAAAATGATGGGACAGCCCCAAGAGACCCAGTACTTC. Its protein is CASSFSRRKMMGQPQETQYF.

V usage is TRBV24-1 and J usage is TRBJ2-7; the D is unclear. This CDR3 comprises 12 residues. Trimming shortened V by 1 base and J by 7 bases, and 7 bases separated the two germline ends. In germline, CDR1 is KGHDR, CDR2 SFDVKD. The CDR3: CATSDFGKEQYF. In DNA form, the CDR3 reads TGTGCCACCAGTGATTTCGGTAAGGAGCAGTACTTC.

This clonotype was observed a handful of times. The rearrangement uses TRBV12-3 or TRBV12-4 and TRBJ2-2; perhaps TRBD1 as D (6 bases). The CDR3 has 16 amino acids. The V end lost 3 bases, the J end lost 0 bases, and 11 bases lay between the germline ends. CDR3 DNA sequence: TGTGCCAGCAGTTTGGTACAGGGACCGAACACCGGGGAGCTGTTTTTT. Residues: CASSLVQGPNTGELFF.

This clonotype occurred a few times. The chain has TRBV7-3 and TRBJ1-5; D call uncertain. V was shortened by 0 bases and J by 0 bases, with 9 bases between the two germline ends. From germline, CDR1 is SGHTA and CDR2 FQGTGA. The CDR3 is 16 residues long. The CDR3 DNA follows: TGTGCCAGCAGCTTAACATCGGCAGTTAGCAATCAGCCCCAGCATTTT. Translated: CASSLTSAVSNQPQHF.

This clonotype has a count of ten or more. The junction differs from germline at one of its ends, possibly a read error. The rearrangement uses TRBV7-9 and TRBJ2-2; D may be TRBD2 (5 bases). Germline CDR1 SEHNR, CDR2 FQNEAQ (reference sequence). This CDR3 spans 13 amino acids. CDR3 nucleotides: TGTGCCAGCAGTTTAGGGAGAGCCGGGGAGCTGTTTTTT. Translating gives CASSLGRAGELFF. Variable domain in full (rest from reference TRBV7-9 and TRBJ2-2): DTGVSQNPRHKITKRGQNVTFRCDPISEHNRLYWYRQTLGQGPEFLTYFQNEAQLEKSRLLSDRFSAERPKGSFSTLEIQRTEQGDSAMYLCASSLGRAGELFFGEGSRLTVL.

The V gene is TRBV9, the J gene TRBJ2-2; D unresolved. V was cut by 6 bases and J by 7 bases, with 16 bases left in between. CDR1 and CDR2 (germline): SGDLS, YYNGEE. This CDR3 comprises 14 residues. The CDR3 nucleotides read TGTGCCAGCACCTCAAGACCCGGATTCGGGGAGCTGTTTTTT. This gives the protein CASTSRPGFGELFF.

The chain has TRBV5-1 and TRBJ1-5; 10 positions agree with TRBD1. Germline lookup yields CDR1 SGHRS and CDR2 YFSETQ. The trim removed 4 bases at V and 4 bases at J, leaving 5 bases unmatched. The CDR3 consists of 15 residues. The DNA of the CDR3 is TGCGCCAGCAGCACCTCGGGACAGGGGAATCAGCCCCAGCATTTT. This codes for CASSTSGQGNQPQHF.

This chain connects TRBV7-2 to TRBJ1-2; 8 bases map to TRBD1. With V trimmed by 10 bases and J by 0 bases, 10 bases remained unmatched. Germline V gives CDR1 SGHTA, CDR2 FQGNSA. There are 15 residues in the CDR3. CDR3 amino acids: CATRTGYTSNYGYTF. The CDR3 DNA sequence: TGTGCCACCCGGACAGGGTACACTTCTAACTATGGCTACACCTTC.

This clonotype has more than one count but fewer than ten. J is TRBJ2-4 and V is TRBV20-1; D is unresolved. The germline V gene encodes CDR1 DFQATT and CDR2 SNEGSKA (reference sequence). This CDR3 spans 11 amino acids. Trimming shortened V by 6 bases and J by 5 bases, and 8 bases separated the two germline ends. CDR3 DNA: TGCAGTGCCACATACCAAAACATTCAGTACTTC. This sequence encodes CSATYQNIQYF.

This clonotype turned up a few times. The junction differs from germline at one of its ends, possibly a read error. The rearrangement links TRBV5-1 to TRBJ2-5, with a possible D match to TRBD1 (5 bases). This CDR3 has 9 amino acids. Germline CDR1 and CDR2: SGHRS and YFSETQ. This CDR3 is CASSTFREF. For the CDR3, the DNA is TGCGCCAGCAGCACCTTCAGGGAATTC.

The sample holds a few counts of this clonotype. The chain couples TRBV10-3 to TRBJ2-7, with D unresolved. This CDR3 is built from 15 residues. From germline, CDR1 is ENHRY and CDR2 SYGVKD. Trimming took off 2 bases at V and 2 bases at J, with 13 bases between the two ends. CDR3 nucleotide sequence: TGTGCCATCAGTGAGCCCTCGGGCAAAGCCTACGAGCAGTACTTC. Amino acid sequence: CAISEPSGKAYEQYF.